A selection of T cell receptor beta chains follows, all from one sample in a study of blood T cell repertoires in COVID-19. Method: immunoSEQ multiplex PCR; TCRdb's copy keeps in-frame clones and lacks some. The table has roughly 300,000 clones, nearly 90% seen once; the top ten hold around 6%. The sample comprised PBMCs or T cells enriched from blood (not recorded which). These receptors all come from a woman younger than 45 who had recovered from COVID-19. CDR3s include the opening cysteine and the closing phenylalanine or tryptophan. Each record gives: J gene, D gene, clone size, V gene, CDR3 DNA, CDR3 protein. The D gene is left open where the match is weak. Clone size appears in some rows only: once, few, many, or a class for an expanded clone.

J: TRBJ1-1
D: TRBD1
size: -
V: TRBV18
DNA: TGTGCCAGCTCACCTTCGACAGGGTTAGACACTGAAGCTTTCTTT
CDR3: CASSPSTGLDTEAFF

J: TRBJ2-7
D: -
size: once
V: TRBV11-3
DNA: TGTGCCTCATCTATCTTGTCGGGCGAGCAGTACTTC
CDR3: CASSILSGEQYF

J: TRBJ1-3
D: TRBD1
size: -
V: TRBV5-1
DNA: TGCGCCAGCAATGAGGGGGCCGGAAACACCATATATTTT
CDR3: CASNEGAGNTIYF

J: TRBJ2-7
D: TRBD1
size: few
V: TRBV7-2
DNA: TGTGCCAGCAGCTTCGACAGGGGACGCGAGCAGTACTTC
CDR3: CASSFDRGREQYF

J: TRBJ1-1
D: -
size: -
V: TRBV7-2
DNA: TGTGCCAGCAGTTTCCAGGGGTTTTCTGAAGCTTTCTTT
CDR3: CASSFQGFSEAFF

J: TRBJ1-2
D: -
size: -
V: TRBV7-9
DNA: TGTGCCAGCAGCTTAGAACGGTTCGGGAGAGGTGGCTACACCTTC
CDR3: CASSLERFGRGGYTF

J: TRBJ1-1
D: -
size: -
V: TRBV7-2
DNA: TGTGCCAGCAGCCTCCCAACCGGGATAAATCTCTTAGAAGCTTTCTTT
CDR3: CASSLPTGINLLEAFF

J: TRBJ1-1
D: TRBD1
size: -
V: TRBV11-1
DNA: TGTGCCAGCAGCCCAAGCGGGACAGGGAATACTGAAGCTTTCTTT
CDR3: CASSPSGTGNTEAFF

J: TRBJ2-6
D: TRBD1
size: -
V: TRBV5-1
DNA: TGCGCCAGCAGCTTGGTGACAGGGTTATTATCTGGGGCCAACGTCCTGACTTTC
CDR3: CASSLVTGLLSGANVLTF

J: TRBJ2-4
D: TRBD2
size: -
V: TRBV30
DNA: TGTGCCTGGAGGGGGGGGGAAAACATTCAGTACTTC
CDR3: CAWRGGENIQYF

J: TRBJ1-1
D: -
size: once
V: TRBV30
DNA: TGTGCCTGGAGTCCGCGACAGGACACTGAAGCTTTCTTT
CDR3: CAWSPRQDTEAFF

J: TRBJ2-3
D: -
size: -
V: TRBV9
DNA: TGTGCCAGCAGCGTAGATGCGGTCCCGGGCACAGATACGCAGTATTTT
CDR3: CASSVDAVPGTDTQYF

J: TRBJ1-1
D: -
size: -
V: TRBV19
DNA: TGTGCCAGTAGCGTAACAGGGCGGATGAACACTGAAGCTTTCTTT
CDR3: CASSVTGRMNTEAFF

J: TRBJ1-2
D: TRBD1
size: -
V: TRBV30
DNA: TGTGCCTGGAGGACAGGGCATGGCTACACCTTC
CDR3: CAWRTGHGYTF

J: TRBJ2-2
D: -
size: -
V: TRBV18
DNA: TGTGCCAGCTCACCATATCCGTCCACCGGGGAGCTGTTTTTT
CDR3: CASSPYPSTGELFF

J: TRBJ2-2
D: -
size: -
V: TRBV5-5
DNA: TGTGCCAGCAGCAAGGAGGTGGACACCGGGGAGCTGTTTTTT
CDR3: CASSKEVDTGELFF

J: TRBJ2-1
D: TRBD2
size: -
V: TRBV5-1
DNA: TGCGCCAGCAGCAGACCCGGGACTAGCGGTTACAATGAGCAGTTCTTC
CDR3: CASSRPGTSGYNEQFF

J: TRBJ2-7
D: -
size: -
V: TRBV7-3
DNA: TGTGCCAGCAGCTTTGATAGGGGAAGCTACGAGCAGTACTTC
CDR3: CASSFDRGSYEQYF

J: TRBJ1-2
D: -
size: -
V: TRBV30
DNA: TGTGCCTGGAGCCCCTCGGGGGACTATGGCTACACCTTC
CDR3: CAWSPSGDYGYTF

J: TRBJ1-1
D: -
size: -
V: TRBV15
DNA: TGTGCCACCAGCAGAGATTATCGGTCCTCTGAAGCTTTCTTT
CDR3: CATSRDYRSSEAFF

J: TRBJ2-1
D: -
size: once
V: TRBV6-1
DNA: TGTGCCAGCAGTGTTCGGCGGGGCGACAGCTCCTACAATGAGCAGTTCTTC
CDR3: CASSVRRGDSSYNEQFF

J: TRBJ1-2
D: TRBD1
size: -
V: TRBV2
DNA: TGTGCCAGCAGTGAAAACAGGGACAGTAACTATGGCTACACCTTC
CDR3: CASSENRDSNYGYTF

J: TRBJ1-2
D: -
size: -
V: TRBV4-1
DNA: TGCGCCAGCAGCCAAGGAGGAATGGGTGTAGAGGGTTTGATTAATGGCTACACCTTC
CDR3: CASSQGGMGVEGLINGYTF

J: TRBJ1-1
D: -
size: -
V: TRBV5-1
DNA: TGCGCCAGCAGCGCGACGGACAGGAACACTGAAGCTTTCTTT
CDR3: CASSATDRNTEAFF

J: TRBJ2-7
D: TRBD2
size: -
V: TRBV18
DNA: TGTGCCAGCTCACCACTGAATAGCGGGGGCTACGAGCAGTACTTC
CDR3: CASSPLNSGGYEQYF

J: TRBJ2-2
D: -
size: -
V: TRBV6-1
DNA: TGTGCCAGCAGTGAAGAGTGGCTCTTTAACACCGGGGAGCTGTTTTTT
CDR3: CASSEEWLFNTGELFF

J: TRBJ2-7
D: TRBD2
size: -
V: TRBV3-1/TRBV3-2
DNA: TGTGCCAGCAGCCAAGCGGGGGGGCCCTACGAGCAGTACTTC
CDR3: CASSQAGGPYEQYF

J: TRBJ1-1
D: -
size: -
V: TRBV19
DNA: TGTGCCAGTAGTGCGACAGGTTTTACGGCTGAAGCTTTCTTT
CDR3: CASSATGFTAEAFF

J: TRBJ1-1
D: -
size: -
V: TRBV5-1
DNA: TGCGCCAGCAGCTTGGAAGGGGGCACTGAAGCTTTCTTT
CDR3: CASSLEGGTEAFF

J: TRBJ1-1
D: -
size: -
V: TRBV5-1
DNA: TGCGCCAGCAGCTTGGCCCCACAGGGAGTGAACACTGAAGCTTTCTTT
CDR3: CASSLAPQGVNTEAFF

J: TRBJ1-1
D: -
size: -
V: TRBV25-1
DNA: TGTGCCAGCAGTGGGGGACACGGAATCAGCACTGAAGCTTTCTTT
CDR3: CASSGGHGISTEAFF

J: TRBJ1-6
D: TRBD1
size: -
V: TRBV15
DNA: TGTGCCACCAGCCTACGGACAGGGGGGAACTATAATTCACCCCTCCACTTT
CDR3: CATSLRTGGNYNSPLHF

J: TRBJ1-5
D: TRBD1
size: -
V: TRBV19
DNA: TGTGCCAGTAGTATAGGGAGGACAGGGGGCGATCAGCCCCAGCATTTT
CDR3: CASSIGRTGGDQPQHF

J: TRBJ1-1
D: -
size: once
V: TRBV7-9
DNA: TGTGCCAGCAGCTTTGGGGGGGCTGGAACTGAAGCTTTCTTT
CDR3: CASSFGGAGTEAFF

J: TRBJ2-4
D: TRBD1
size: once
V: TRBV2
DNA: TGTGCCAGCAGTACAGGGGGAAACATTCAGTACTTC
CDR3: CASSTGGNIQYF

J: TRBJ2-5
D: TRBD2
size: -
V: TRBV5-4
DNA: TGTGCCAGCAGCTTGAAAACTAGCGGGGGGCACGAGACCCAGTACTTC
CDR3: CASSLKTSGGHETQYF

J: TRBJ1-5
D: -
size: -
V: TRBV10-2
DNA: TGCGCCAGCAGTTCAGGGTTAGGCAATCAGCCCCAGCATTTT
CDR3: CASSSGLGNQPQHF

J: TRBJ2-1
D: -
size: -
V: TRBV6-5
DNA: TGTGCCAGCAGTACAGACCCGACCCAATACAATGAGCAGTTCTTC
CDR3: CASSTDPTQYNEQFF

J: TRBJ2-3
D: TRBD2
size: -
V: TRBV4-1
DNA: TGCGCCAGCAGCCAAGATAGGCGGGGGAGCACAGATACGCAGTATTTT
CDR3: CASSQDRRGSTDTQYF

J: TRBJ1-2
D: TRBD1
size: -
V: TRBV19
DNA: TGTGCCAGTAGCCCAAACCCCGGGACAGAGACTGGCTACACCTTC
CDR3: CASSPNPGTETGYTF

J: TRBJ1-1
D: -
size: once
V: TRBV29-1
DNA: TGCAGCGTTGCCAGGGTATTGAACACTGAAGCTTTCTTT
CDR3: CSVARVLNTEAFF

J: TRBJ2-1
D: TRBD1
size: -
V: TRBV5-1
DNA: TGCGCCAGTTCCGGGACAGGGATTTACAATGAGCAGTTCTTC
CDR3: CASSGTGIYNEQFF

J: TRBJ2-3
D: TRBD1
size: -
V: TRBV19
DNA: TGTGCCAGTAGCCCGGGACAGGGGGAAGATACGCAGTATTTT
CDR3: CASSPGQGEDTQYF